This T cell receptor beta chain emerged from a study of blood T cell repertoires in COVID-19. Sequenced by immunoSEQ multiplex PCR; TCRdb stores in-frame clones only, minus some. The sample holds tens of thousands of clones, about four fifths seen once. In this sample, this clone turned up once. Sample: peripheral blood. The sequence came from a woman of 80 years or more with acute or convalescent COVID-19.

The CDR3 region has the DNA TGTGCCAGCTCACCGGGGGGGCGGACGAGCTACACCTTC. Amino acid sequence: CASSPGGRTSYTF. The rearrangement joins TRBV18 to TRBJ1-2; a possible D gene is TRBD1 (6 bases). V lost 3 bases, J lost 9 bases, and 14 bases lay in between. The CDR3 covers 13 residues. Per the germline V gene, CDR1 is KGHSH and CDR2 is LQKENI.